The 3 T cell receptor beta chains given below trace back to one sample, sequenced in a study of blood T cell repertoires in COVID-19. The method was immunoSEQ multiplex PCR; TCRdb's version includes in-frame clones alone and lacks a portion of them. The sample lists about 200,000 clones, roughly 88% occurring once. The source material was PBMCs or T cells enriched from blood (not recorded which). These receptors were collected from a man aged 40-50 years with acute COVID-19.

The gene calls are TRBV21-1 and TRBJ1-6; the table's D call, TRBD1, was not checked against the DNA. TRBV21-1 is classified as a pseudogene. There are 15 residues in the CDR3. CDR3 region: CAGLTGKVLKSPLHF. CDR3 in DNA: TGTGCCGGTCTAACAGGGAAGGTGTTAAAATCACCCCTCCACTTT.

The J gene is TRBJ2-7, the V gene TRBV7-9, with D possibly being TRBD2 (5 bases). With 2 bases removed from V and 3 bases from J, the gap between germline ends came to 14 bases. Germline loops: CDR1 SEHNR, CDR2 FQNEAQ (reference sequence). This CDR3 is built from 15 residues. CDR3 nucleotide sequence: TGTGCCAGCAGCTTAATGGGAGACGGAGACTACGAGCAGTACTTC. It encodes CASSLMGDGDYEQYF.

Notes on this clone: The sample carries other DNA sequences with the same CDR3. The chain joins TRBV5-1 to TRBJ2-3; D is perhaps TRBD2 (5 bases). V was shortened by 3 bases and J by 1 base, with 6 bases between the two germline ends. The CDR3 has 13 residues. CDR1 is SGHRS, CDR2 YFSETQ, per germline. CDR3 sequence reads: CASSSRGTDTQYF. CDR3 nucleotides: TGCGCCAGCAGCTCGCGGGGCACAGATACGCAGTATTTT.